These 19 T cell receptor beta chains share one sample of origin, sequenced in a study of breast tumors, draining lymph nodes, adjacent tissues. TCRdb independently ran MiXCR on the multiplex PCR reads; one entry per CDR3 protein. The sample includes under 350,000 distinct CDR3 sequences, about 33% of them seen just once. Axillary draining lymph nodes of breast cancer patients supplied the node samples. The specimen sequenced was axillary lymph node tissue. The receptors here all came from a female donor with breast cancer. Some clones in this sample may be carry-over from other donors' samples.

Note on this clonotype: A read error is possible here, since a much larger clone lies one base away. This chain uses TRBV7-2 with TRBJ2-1; TRBD2 might be the D (6 bases). This CDR3 contains 13 residues. Trimming shortened V by 2 bases and J by 7 bases, and 9 bases separated the two germline ends. The germline V gene encodes CDR1 SGHTA and CDR2 FQGNSA. The CDR3 DNA follows: TGTGCCAGCAGCTTACGCGGGGCTAATGAGCAGTTCTTC. Its translation: CASSLRGANEQFF.

This clonotype was seen many times. The chain employs TRBV7-8 and TRBJ1-3; no definite D call. The CDR3 length is 13 residues. Trimming removed 2 bases from V and 7 bases from J, with 9 bases in between. Germline values: CDR1 SGHVS, CDR2 FQNEAQ. The CDR3 bases are TGTGCCAGCAGCTTATCTGGGTCGAACACCATATATTTT. Protein sequence: CASSLSGSNTIYF.

The rearrangement joins TRBV9 to TRBJ2-3; the D is unclear. Germline-derived CDR1 and CDR2 are SGDLS and YYNGEE. Between the trimmed V and J ends, which lost 1 base and 4 bases, there was a span of 7 bases. The CDR3 runs 13 residues. CDR3 DNA sequence: TGTGCCAGCAGCGTATCAACGCCAGATACGCAGTATTTT. It encodes CASSVSTPDTQYF.

The rearrangement uses TRBV3-1 and TRBJ2-5, with 9 nucleotides matching TRBD2. This CDR3 spans 15 amino acids. The ends lost 5 bases at V and 5 bases at J; junction bases unmatched: 9. The germline CDR1 and CDR2 sequences are LGHDT and YNNKEL (reference sequence). The CDR3, as DNA: TGTGCCAGCAGCTTCGGACTGAGCGGGAGGGAGACCCAGTACTTC. Protein product: CASSFGLSGRETQYF.

Concerning this clonotype: One junction end disagrees with the germline gene, perhaps due to a read error. The gene calls are TRBV15 and TRBJ2-7, with a tentative D call TRBD2 (6 bases). This CDR3 contains 17 residues. Germline values: CDR1 LNHNV, CDR2 YYDKDF (reference sequence). The CDR3, as DNA: TGTGCCACCAGCAGAGGGGAGAGCGGGCCCAACCCCTACGAGCAGTGCTTC. Translating it yields CATSRGESGPNPYEQCF.

This clonotype was counted many times. V is TRBV30 and J is TRBJ2-5, with D perhaps matching TRBD2 (7 bases). The CDR3 sequence is 15 residues long. With 2 bases removed from V and 2 bases from J, the gap between germline ends came to 15 bases. The germline CDR1 and CDR2 sequences are GTSNPN and SVGIG (reference sequence). The CDR3 DNA follows: TGTGCCTGGAGTCGGGGGACACTAGCGCAAGAGACCCAGTACTTC. It encodes CAWSRGTLAQETQYF. The entire variable domain, with the rest obtained from reference TRBV30 and TRBJ2-5, is as follows: SQTIHQWPATLVQPVGSPLSLECTVEGTSNPNLYWYRQAAGRGLQLLFYSVGIGQISSEVPQNLSASRPQDRQFILSSKKLLLSDSGFYLCAWSRGTLAQETQYFGPGTRLLVL.

This clonotype was recorded at least ten times. J is TRBJ1-2 and V is TRBV7-2, with TRBD1 identical over 7 bases. J gave up 3 bases and V 6 bases, and 7 bases lay outside the gene matches. The germline V gene encodes CDR1 SGHTA and CDR2 FQGNSA. The CDR3 contains 14 residues. The chain's CDR3 is CASSLGQAYYGYTF. CDR3 bases: TGTGCCAGCAGTCTCGGACAGGCGTACTATGGCTACACCTTC.

The chain couples TRBV4-1 to TRBJ2-3; a possible D gene is TRBD2 (6 bases). Trimming cost V 4 bases and J 2 bases, with 16 bases left between them. CDR1 and CDR2 from the germline V gene are MGHRA and YSYEKL. This CDR3 has 16 amino acids. Written as DNA, the CDR3 is TGCGCCAGCAGCCGGTCTAGCGTCTCTTCCACAGATACGCAGTATTTT. This sequence encodes CASSRSSVSSTDTQYF.

This clonotype has a count of ten or more. V and J are TRBV3-1 and TRBJ1-3; D gene unclear. The CDR3 extends over 14 amino acids. Germline CDR1 LGHDT, CDR2 YNNKEL (reference sequence). Trimming pared 1 base from V and 1 base from J, leaving 5 bases between. CDR3: CASSQGTSGNTIYF. The CDR3 DNA reads as TGTGCCAGCAGCCAAGGGACTTCTGGAAACACCATATATTTT.

This clonotype was detected many times. The rearrangement uses TRBV20-1 and TRBJ2-5, with 7 bases lining up with TRBD1. The germline V gene has CDR1 DFQATT and CDR2 SNEGSKA (reference sequence). This CDR3 spans 12 amino acids. J lost 1 base, V lost 6 bases, and 2 bases had no gene match. The chain's CDR3 is CSAGTVQETQYF. DNA for the CDR3: TGCAGTGCGGGGACAGTCCAAGAGACCCAGTACTTC.

The CDR3 region has the DNA TGTGCCAGCAGTCGATCGGGAGGAGAGATGGGCCATGGCTACACCTTC. Translated, it gives CASSRSGGEMGHGYTF. The rearrangement links TRBV6-5 to TRBJ1-2; no clear D gene. The V and J ends lost 5 bases and 6 bases respectively, with 22 bases between them. Per germline, CDR1 MNHEY and CDR2 SVGAGI. The CDR3 extends over 16 amino acids.

In regard to this clonotype: This may be a read error: a much more frequent sequence differs by one nucleotide. The chain has TRBV5-6 and TRBJ2-7; TRBD2 agrees at 9 bases. The CDR3 loop spans 16 amino acids. V lost 2 bases and J lost 5; bases outside the gene matches: 11. The germline CDR1 and CDR2 sequences are SGHDT and YYEEEE. This CDR3 is CASSLPLAGPTNEQYF. The CDR3, as DNA: TGTGCCAGCAGCTTACCCCTAGCGGGGCCTACGAACGAGCAGTACTTC.

Only a few counts were recorded for this clonotype. This clone may be a read error of a much larger clone one base away. The chain carries TRBV6-4 and TRBJ1-2, with 7 bases fitting TRBD1. Germline CDR1 and CDR2: MRHNA and SNTAGT. The CDR3 sequence is 13 residues long. V shed 5 bases and J 8 bases; nucleotides not matched to a gene: 8. The CDR3, as DNA: TGTGCCAGCAGTCAGACAGGGCGCCCCGGCTACACCTTC. Encoded protein: CASSQTGRPGYTF.

This clonotype was picked up one time. The rearrangement joins TRBV24-1 to TRBJ1-2; D not certain. CDR1 and CDR2 from the germline V gene are KGHDR and SFDVKD. The CDR3 covers 10 residues. DNA for the CDR3: TGTGCTAGCAGAGGCATTGGCTACACCTTC. This sequence encodes CASRGIGYTF.

Concerning this clonotype: The conserved phenylalanine or tryptophan normally closing the CDR3 is absent here, so this likely arose from a read error. Because the CDR3's place on the DNA is in doubt, the DNA is left out and the CDR3 is given as listed by TCRdb. The V and J genes are TRBV7-9 and TRBJ2-1; the D segment call TRBD1 is taken from the table without a DNA check. Germline CDR1 and CDR2: SEHNR and FQNEAQ (reference sequence). The CDR3 is 14 residues long, ends included. The CDR3 loop is CASSLPTGGDEQLL.

This clonotype was observed at least ten times. V gene TRBV7-3 combines with J gene TRBJ2-5; TRBD1 agrees at 9 bases. The CDR3 is 13 amino acids. The germline V gene has CDR1 SGHTA and CDR2 FQGTGA. Trimming at V came to 5 bases and at J to 5 bases, leaving 3 bases not matched to a gene. In DNA, the CDR3 is TGTGCCAGCAGCCAGGGACAGGGTGAGACCCAGTACTTC. Translating it yields CASSQGQGETQYF.

This clonotype appeared many times. The chain recombines TRBV24-1 with TRBJ1-4; D remains ambiguous. V shed 5 bases and J shed 3 bases, with 6 bases lying between them. This CDR3 comprises 13 residues. Germline loops: CDR1 KGHDR, CDR2 SFDVKD. CDR3 loop: CATSGSSNEKLFF. For the CDR3, the DNA is TGTGCCACCAGTGGGAGTTCTAATGAAAAACTGTTTTTT.

In its sample, this clonotype was seen many times. The chain links TRBV12-3 or TRBV12-4 to TRBJ2-7; 11 bases align to TRBD2. Unmatched junction bases numbered 8, after V lost 8 bases and J lost 5 bases. This CDR3 contains 14 residues. The CDR3 loop is CASGSTSGKHEQYF. The CDR3 nucleotides read TGTGCCAGCGGATCGACTAGCGGGAAACACGAGCAGTACTTC.

This clonotype was observed at least ten times. The V and J genes are TRBV7-8 and TRBJ2-7; no clear D. Germline V gene sequence: CDR1 SGHVS, CDR2 FQNEAQ. This CDR3 has 14 residues. Trimming cost V 1 base and J 0 bases, with 7 bases left between them. The CDR3 region has the DNA TGTGCCAGCAGCTTAGTAAGCGACTCCTACGAGCAGTACTTC. Encoded protein: CASSLVSDSYEQYF.